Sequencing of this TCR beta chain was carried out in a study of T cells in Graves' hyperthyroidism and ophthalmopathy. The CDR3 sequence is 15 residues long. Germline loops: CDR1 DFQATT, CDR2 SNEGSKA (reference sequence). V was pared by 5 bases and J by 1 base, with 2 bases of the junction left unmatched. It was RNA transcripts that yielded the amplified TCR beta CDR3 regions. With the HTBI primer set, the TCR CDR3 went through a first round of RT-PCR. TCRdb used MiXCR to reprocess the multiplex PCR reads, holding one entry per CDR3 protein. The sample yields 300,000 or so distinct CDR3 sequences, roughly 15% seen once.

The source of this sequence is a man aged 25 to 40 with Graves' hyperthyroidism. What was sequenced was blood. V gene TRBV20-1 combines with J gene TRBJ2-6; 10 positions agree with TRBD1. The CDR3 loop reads CSASDRGSGANVLTF. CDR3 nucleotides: TGCAGTGCTTCGGACAGGGGGTCTGGGGCCAACGTCCTGACTTTC.